The 30 T cell receptor beta chains presented below share a single source sample, sequenced in a study of sequential checkpoint blockade in melanoma. The sample's treatment: randomized to nivolumab then ipilimumab (arm A) or the reverse (arm B). Profiled with immunoSEQ multiplex PCR; TCRdb holds only in-frame clones, not every one. The sample shows 13,000 or so clones, 55% to 75% of them seen only once. The specimen was CD8+ T cells sorted from blood (inferred from file names), collected from a patient given nivolumab and ipilimumab in sequence. The receptors originated from a human donor with melanoma.

The chain is built from TRBV7-9 and TRBJ2-7, with 8 nucleotides matching TRBD2. Germline trimming cut 4 bases from V and 7 bases from J; bases unmatched to any gene: 9. The V gene's germline CDR1 is SEHNR and CDR2 FQNEAQ (reference sequence). This CDR3 comprises 14 residues. CDR3 bases: TGTGCCAGCAGCTCGGGACTAGGGTCTAAGGAGCAGTACTTC. Its translation is CASSSGLGSKEQYF.

This clone came up a few times. The V and J genes are TRBV30 and TRBJ2-7; 9 bases are a match to TRBD1. CDR3 length: 15 amino acids. Germline CDR1 GTSNPN, CDR2 SVGIG (reference sequence). Trimming removed 2 bases from V and 3 bases from J; junction bases left unmatched: 8. CDR3 bases: TGTGCCTGGAGTCCTCCCGGGACAGGGAACTACGAGCAGTACTTC. Amino acids: CAWSPPGTGNYEQYF.

CDR3 in amino acids: CASSQDPAGVGETQYF. CDR3 nucleotides: TGCGCCAGCAGCCAAGACCCAGCGGGAGTCGGGGAGACCCAGTACTTC. V usage is TRBV4-3 and J usage is TRBJ2-5, with 8 bases lining up with TRBD2. V was clipped by 0 bases and J by 5 bases; unmatched bases: 8. The CDR3 spans 16 residues. Germline CDR1 LGHNA, CDR2 YSLEER.

The CDR3 here is CASMVGQGIQPQHF. The CDR3 DNA follows: TGTGCCAGCATGGTGGGACAGGGGATCCAGCCCCAGCATTTT. The chain recombines TRBV6-1 with TRBJ1-5; 10 bases match TRBD1. Germline loops: CDR1 MNHNS, CDR2 SASEGT. After removal of 7 bases from V and 7 bases from J, the junction contained 7 bases not matched to a gene. The CDR3 spans 14 residues.

The rearrangement joins TRBV27 to TRBJ2-2, with a weak D call TRBD2 (6 bases). This CDR3 comprises 16 residues. Germline CDR1 MNHEY, CDR2 SMNVEV (reference sequence). V lost 4 bases and J 5 bases, leaving 17 bases between the germline ends. CDR3 region: CASSSLAGRRTGELFF. CDR3 nucleotide sequence: TGTGCCAGCAGTTCGTTGGCGGGGCGAAGAACCGGGGAGCTGTTTTTT.

J is TRBJ2-2 and V is TRBV19; D is uncertain. This CDR3 is built from 15 residues. Germline CDR1 LNHDA, CDR2 SQIVND (reference sequence). V was clipped by 5 bases and J by 3 bases, with 13 bases between them. CDR3 loop: CASSYGRGYTGELFF. For the CDR3, the DNA is TGTGCCAGTAGTTACGGCAGAGGTTACACCGGGGAGCTGTTTTTT.

This chain links TRBV5-1 with TRBJ1-1; D remains ambiguous. The germline V gene has CDR1 SGHRS and CDR2 YFSETQ. Trimming took off 4 bases at V and 2 bases at J, with 15 bases between the two ends. The CDR3 covers 15 residues. In DNA, the CDR3 is TGCGCCAGCAGCCCCGGGAGGTGGAGTAACACTGAAGCTTTCTTT. This translates into CASSPGRWSNTEAFF.

The J gene is TRBJ2-3, the V gene TRBV29-1, with D perhaps matching TRBD1 (5 bases). Trimming removed 5 bases from V and 12 bases from J, with 12 bases in between. The CDR3 covers 10 residues. Looked up from germline, CDR1 is SQVTM and CDR2 is ANQGSEA. Written as DNA, the CDR3 is TGCAGCGTTACCAGGGTGGAACAGTATTTT. It encodes CSVTRVEQYF.

The CDR3 nucleotides are TGCGCCAGCAGCCCCGGGGAGGGAATTTACAATGAGCAGTTCTTC. It translates to CASSPGEGIYNEQFF. The chain combines TRBV4-1 with TRBJ2-1; 7 positions match TRBD2. Germline V gene lookup returns CDR1 MGHRA and CDR2 YSYEKL. This CDR3 contains 15 residues. With 4 bases clipped from V and 4 bases from J, the junction kept 7 bases outside the gene matches.

V gene TRBV4-2 combines with J gene TRBJ1-3; D gene unclear. Trimming cost V 0 bases and J 0 bases, with 9 bases left between them. From germline, CDR1 is LGHNA and CDR2 YNFKEQ. The CDR3 extends over 16 amino acids. CDR3 sequence: CASSQDLRSSGNTIYF. The CDR3 coding sequence is TGTGCCAGCAGCCAAGATCTACGGAGCTCTGGAAACACCATATATTTT.

This clone was seen only a few times. The chain couples TRBV7-6 to TRBJ1-1, with D tentatively TRBD1 (6 bases). Trimming removed 5 bases from V and 4 bases from J, with 11 bases in between. This CDR3 region has 13 residues. The germline gives CDR1 SGHVS, CDR2 FNYEAQ. The chain's CDR3 is CASSPGEGTEAFF. CDR3 nucleotide sequence: TGTGCCAGCAGCCCAGGGGAAGGCACTGAAGCTTTCTTT.

This clone was detected only a few times. This chain uses TRBV4-2 with TRBJ2-2; D might be TRBD2 (6 bases). The ends were cut back, 2 bases at V and 2 bases at J, with 9 bases in the middle. This CDR3 spans 15 amino acids. CDR1 LGHNA and CDR2 YNFKEQ come from the germline V gene. CDR3 in DNA: TGTGCCAGCAGCCAAAAGGGAGGAAACACCGGGGAGCTGTTTTTT. Translated: CASSQKGGNTGELFF.

The genes are TRBV7-3 and TRBJ2-2, with TRBD2 matching over 9 bases. There are 19 residues in the CDR3. Trimming removed 5 bases from V and 7 bases from J; junction bases left unmatched: 20. CDR1 and CDR2 from the germline V gene are SGHTA and FQGTGA. The CDR3 here is CASSAKGPGSGGFGGELFF. As DNA, the CDR3 is TGTGCCAGCAGCGCGAAAGGGCCAGGTAGCGGGGGATTCGGCGGGGAGCTGTTTTTT.

The chain employs TRBV2 and TRBJ2-7; TRBD1 is a possible D gene (6 bases). V lost 4 bases, J lost 2 bases, and 12 bases lay in between. The CDR3 extends over 14 amino acids. Germline V gives CDR1 SNHLY, CDR2 FYNNEI. The CDR3 DNA follows: TGTGCCAGCAGTGGGGACACTCGGGCCTACGAGCAGTACTTC. Translation: CASSGDTRAYEQYF.

This clone was counted a single time. The rearrangement joins TRBV2 to TRBJ2-7; 7 bases agree with TRBD2. The CDR3 consists of 14 residues. The ends lost 4 bases at V and 7 bases at J; junction bases unmatched: 10. CDR1 and CDR2 from the germline V gene are SNHLY and FYNNEI. The DNA of the CDR3 is TGTGCCAGCAGTGTTGATAGCGGGCACTGGGAGCAGTACTTC. Translation: CASSVDSGHWEQYF.

The V gene is TRBV7-9, the J gene TRBJ2-7; TRBD1 matches at 8 bases. The V segment lost 5 bases and the J segment 5 bases; nucleotides outside the gene matches: 8. Per germline, CDR1 SEHNR and CDR2 FQNEAQ (reference sequence). The CDR3 runs to 14 residues. The CDR3 protein is CASSPTGGRDEQYF. DNA for the CDR3: TGTGCCAGCAGCCCAACAGGGGGTAGGGACGAGCAGTACTTC.

J is TRBJ2-1 and V is TRBV18, with 15 bases fitting TRBD2. CDR3 size: 19 residues. J gave up 5 bases and V 2 bases, and 10 bases lay outside the gene matches. The germline V gene encodes CDR1 KGHSH and CDR2 LQKENI. The DNA of the CDR3 is TGTGCCAGCTCACCATTCTGGACTAGCGGGAGGGCCTTGGACAATGAGCAGTTCTTC. It is translated as CASSPFWTSGRALDNEQFF.

This clone was found once. CDR3 in amino acids: CASSAEGQGSTDTQYF. CDR3 in DNA: TGTGCCAGCAGCGCAGAGGGACAGGGAAGCACAGATACGCAGTATTTT. The chain links TRBV9 to TRBJ2-3, with 9 bases that match TRBD1. The junction had 5 bases not matched to a gene; V was cut back by 3 bases and J by 0 bases. CDR1 and CDR2 (germline): SGDLS, YYNGEE. CDR3 length: 16 residues.

The genes are TRBV9 and TRBJ2-3; 10 bases agree with TRBD1. The CDR3 has 16 amino acids. V was pared by 3 bases and J by 3 bases, with 7 bases of the junction left unmatched. Per the germline V gene, CDR1 is SGDLS and CDR2 is YYNGEE. The CDR3 bases are TGTGCCAGCAGCGACCCGGGACAGGGGATGACAGATACGCAGTATTTT. Its protein is CASSDPGQGMTDTQYF. Variable domain in full (rest from reference TRBV9 and TRBJ2-3): DSGVTQTPKHLITATGQRVTLRCSPRSGDLSVYWYQQSLDQGLQFLIQYYNGEERAKGNILERFSAQQFPDLHSELNLSSLELGDSALYFCASSDPGQGMTDTQYFGPGTRLTVL.

The CDR3 bases are TGTGCCAGCAGTCAAGGCCACCCTAGCGGGACTTACAATGAGCAGTTCTTC. Encoded protein: CASSQGHPSGTYNEQFF. This sequence joins TRBV7-2 and TRBJ2-1, with TRBD2 identical over 9 bases. The CDR3 runs 17 residues. Germline V CDR1 and CDR2: SGHTA, FQGNSA. Unmatched junction bases numbered 13, after V lost 6 bases and J lost 4 bases. Together with reference TRBV7-2 and TRBJ2-1, the CDR3 gives the full variable domain: GAGVSQSPSNKVTEKGKDVELRCDPISGHTALYWYRQSLGQGLEFLIYFQGNSAPDKSGLPSDRFSAERTGGSVSTLTIQRTQQEDSAVYLCASSQGHPSGTYNEQFFGPGTRLTVL.

J is TRBJ1-1 and V is TRBV27; 7 bases align to TRBD1. The germline V gene has CDR1 MNHEY and CDR2 SMNVEV (reference sequence). The CDR3 has 15 amino acids. With 3 bases clipped from V and 0 bases from J, the junction kept 4 bases outside the gene matches. This chain's CDR3 is CASSFRDRLNTEAFF. The DNA for the CDR3 is TGTGCCAGCAGTTTCCGGGACAGATTGAACACTGAAGCTTTCTTT.

The chain couples TRBV2 to TRBJ2-7; the D is unclear. V gave up 4 bases and J gave up 6 bases, with 13 bases separating them. CDR3 size: 13 residues. Per germline, CDR1 SNHLY and CDR2 FYNNEI. The DNA of the CDR3 is TGTGCCAGCAGTGGGCCCCAACCTTTCGAGCAGTACTTC. Residues: CASSGPQPFEQYF.

This sequence joins TRBV6-6 and TRBJ2-7; 8 bases fit TRBD1. Looked up from germline, CDR1 is MNHNY and CDR2 is SVGAGI (reference sequence). The CDR3 totals 15 residues. The junction had 8 bases not matched to a gene; V was cut back by 2 bases and J by 5 bases. In nucleotides, the CDR3 is TGTGCCAGCAGTTACCCCGGACAGGGAATGCACGAGCAGTACTTC. This translates into CASSYPGQGMHEQYF.

The gene calls are TRBV5-4 and TRBJ2-7; 7 bases are a match to TRBD2. Germline CDR1 is SGHNT and CDR2 is YYREEE (reference sequence). The V gene end was trimmed by 5 bases and the J gene end by 12 bases; junction bases not matched to a gene: 11. The CDR3 runs 12 residues. The CDR3 DNA is TGTGCCAGCAGGGAGGAGGGCGGGAGAAGGTACTTC. Translated: CASREEGGRRYF.

The chain couples TRBV10-3 to TRBJ2-5; tentative D call: TRBD2 (6 bases). Germline lookup yields CDR1 ENHRY and CDR2 SYGVKD. Trimming shortened V by 0 bases and J by 7 bases, and 18 bases separated the two germline ends. The CDR3 length is 16 residues. CDR3 amino acids: CAISESGLALGGTQYF. The CDR3 DNA is TGTGCCATCAGTGAGTCGGGGCTAGCGCTGGGTGGGACCCAGTACTTC.

The chain uses TRBV2 and TRBJ2-2, with a possible D match to TRBD1 (6 bases). V shed 7 bases and J shed 1 base, with 13 bases lying between them. Per germline, CDR1 SNHLY and CDR2 FYNNEI. The CDR3 is 15 residues long. The chain's CDR3 is CASKDTGRNTGELFF. CDR3 nucleotides: TGTGCCAGCAAGGACACAGGGAGGAACACCGGGGAGCTGTTTTTT. Combining the CDR3 with reference TRBV2 and TRBJ2-2 gives the whole variable domain EPEVTQTPSHQVTQMGQEVILRCVPISNHLYFYWYRQILGQKVEFLVSFYNNEISEKSEIFDDQFSVERPDGSNFTLKIRSTKLEDSAMYFCASKDTGRNTGELFFGEGSRLTVL.

The chain has TRBV28 and TRBJ2-7; 7 nucleotides agree with TRBD1. The CDR3 is 14 amino acids. Germline-derived CDR1 and CDR2 are MDHEN and SYDVKM. V shed 10 bases and J 6 bases; nucleotides not matched to a gene: 15. This chain's CDR3 is CATSPRTGPGEQYF. The CDR3 nucleotides are TGTGCCACCTCGCCGAGGACAGGTCCGGGCGAGCAGTACTTC. The entire variable domain, with the rest obtained from reference TRBV28 and TRBJ2-7, is as follows: DVKVTQSSRYLVKRTGEKVFLECVQDMDHENMFWYRQDPGLGLRLIYFSYDVKMKEKGDIPEGYSVSREKKERFSLILESASTNQTSMYLCATSPRTGPGEQYFGPGTRLTVT.

This clone was counted only a few times. This chain uses TRBV9 with TRBJ2-3; 12 bases are shared with TRBD2. This CDR3 is 15 amino acids long. Germline lookup yields CDR1 SGDLS and CDR2 YYNGEE. Unmatched junction bases numbered 5, after V lost 5 bases and J lost 4 bases. CDR3 bases: TGTGCCAGCAGTCCTAGCGGGGGGGCTCCAGATACGCAGTATTTT. This codes for CASSPSGGAPDTQYF.

The chain combines TRBV29-1 with TRBJ1-2, with 9 bases identical to TRBD1. V gave up 6 bases and J gave up 7 bases; unmatched junction bases: 9. In germline, CDR1 is SQVTM, CDR2 ANQGSEA. The CDR3 is made up of 13 amino acids. The CDR3 DNA follows: TGCAGCGTGCCTACAGGGGGCGCATTTGGCTACACCTTC. Encoded protein: CSVPTGGAFGYTF.

The chain uses TRBV7-6 and TRBJ2-5, with D perhaps matching TRBD2 (5 bases). This CDR3 comprises 14 residues. V was clipped by 4 bases and J by 7 bases, with 16 bases between them. The germline V gene has CDR1 SGHVS and CDR2 FNYEAQ. CDR3: CASSSESGGATQYF. In nucleotides, the CDR3 is TGTGCCAGCAGCTCGGAGAGCGGAGGCGCGACCCAGTACTTC.